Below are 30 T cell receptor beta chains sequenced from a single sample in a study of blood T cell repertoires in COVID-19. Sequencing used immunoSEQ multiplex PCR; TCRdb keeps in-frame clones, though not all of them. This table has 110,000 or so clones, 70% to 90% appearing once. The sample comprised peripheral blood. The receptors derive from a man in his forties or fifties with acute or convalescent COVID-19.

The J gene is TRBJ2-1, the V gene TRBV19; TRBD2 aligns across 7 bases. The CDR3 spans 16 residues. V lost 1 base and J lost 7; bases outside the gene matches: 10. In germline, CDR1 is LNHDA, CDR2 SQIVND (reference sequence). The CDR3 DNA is TGTGCCAGTAGTATAGTAACGGGGGGAGGTTGGAATGAGCAGTTCTTC. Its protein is CASSIVTGGGWNEQFF.

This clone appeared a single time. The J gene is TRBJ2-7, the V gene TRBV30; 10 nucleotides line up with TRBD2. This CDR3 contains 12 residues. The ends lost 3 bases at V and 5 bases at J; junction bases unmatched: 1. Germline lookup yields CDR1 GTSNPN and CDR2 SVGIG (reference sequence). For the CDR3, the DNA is TGTGCCTGGAGCCTAGCGGGGGACGAGCAGTACTTC. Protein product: CAWSLAGDEQYF.

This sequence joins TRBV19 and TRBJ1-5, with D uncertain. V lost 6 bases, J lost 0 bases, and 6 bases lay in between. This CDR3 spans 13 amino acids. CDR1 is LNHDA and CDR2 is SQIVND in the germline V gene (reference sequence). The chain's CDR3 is CASSRNSNQPQHF. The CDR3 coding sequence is TGTGCCAGTAGCAGAAATAGCAATCAGCCCCAGCATTTT.

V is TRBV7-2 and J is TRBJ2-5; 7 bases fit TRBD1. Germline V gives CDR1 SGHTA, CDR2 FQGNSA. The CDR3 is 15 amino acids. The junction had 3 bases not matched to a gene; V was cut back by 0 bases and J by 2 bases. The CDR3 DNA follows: TGTGCCAGCAGCTTAGCTCCGGGACAGCAAGAGACCCAGTACTTC. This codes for CASSLAPGQQETQYF.

CDR3 DNA sequence: TGTGCCAGTAGTATAGCGGCAGGGGGATTGGATGGCTACACCTTC. It specifies CASSIAAGGLDGYTF. V is TRBV19 and J is TRBJ1-2; 7 bases align to TRBD1. V shed 1 base, J shed 6 bases, and the junction held 8 bases outside the gene matches. Germline CDR1 is LNHDA and CDR2 is SQIVND (reference sequence). The CDR3 has 15 residues.

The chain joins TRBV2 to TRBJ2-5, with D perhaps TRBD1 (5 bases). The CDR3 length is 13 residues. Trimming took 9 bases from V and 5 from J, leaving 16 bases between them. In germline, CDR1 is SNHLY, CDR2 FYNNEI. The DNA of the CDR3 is TGTGCCAGTGTTCAGGGTATGGGCGAGACCCAGTACTTC. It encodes CASVQGMGETQYF.

CDR3 DNA: TGTGCCAGCACTCCGGGCTCAGGGGTTACTAACACCATATATTTT. Encoded protein: CASTPGSGVTNTIYF. The V gene is TRBV6-5, the J gene TRBJ1-3; D might be TRBD1 (6 bases). V was pared by 7 bases and J by 7 bases, with 20 bases between. This CDR3 contains 15 residues. Per germline, CDR1 MNHEY and CDR2 SVGAGI.

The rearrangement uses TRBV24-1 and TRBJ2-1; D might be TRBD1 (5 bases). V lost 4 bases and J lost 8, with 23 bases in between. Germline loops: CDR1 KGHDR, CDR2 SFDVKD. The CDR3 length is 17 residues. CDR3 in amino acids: CATSDPLSPQGRYEQFF. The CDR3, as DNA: TGTGCCACCAGTGACCCCTTATCACCCCAGGGAAGGTATGAGCAGTTCTTC.

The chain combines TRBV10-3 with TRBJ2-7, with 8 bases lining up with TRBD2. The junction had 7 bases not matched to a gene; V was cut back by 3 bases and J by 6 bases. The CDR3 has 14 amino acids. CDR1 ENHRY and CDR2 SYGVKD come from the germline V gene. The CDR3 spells CAISENMAGGEQYF. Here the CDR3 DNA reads TGTGCCATCAGTGAAAATATGGCGGGGGGCGAGCAGTACTTC.

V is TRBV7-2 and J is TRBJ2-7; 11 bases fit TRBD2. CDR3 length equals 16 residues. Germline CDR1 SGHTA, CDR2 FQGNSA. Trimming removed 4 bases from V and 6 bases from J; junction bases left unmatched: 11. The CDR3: CASSSVGTSGSGEQYF. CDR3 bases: TGTGCCAGCAGCTCAGTCGGGACTAGCGGTTCGGGCGAGCAGTACTTC.

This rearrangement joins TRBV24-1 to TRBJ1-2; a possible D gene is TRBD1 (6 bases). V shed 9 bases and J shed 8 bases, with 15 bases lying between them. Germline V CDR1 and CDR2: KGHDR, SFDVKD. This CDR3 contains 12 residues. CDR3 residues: CATSAQGWGYTF. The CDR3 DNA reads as TGTGCCACCTCAGCACAGGGATGGGGCTACACCTTC.

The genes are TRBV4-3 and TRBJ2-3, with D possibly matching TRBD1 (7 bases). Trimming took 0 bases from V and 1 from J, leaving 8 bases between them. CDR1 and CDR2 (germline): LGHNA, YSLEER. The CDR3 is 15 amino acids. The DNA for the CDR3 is TGCGCCAGCAGCCAAGACAGGGGGGGCACAGATACGCAGTATTTT. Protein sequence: CASSQDRGGTDTQYF.

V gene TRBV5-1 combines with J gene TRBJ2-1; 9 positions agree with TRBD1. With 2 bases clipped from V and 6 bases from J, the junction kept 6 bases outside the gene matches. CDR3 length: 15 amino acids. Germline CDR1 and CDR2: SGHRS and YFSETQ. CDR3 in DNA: TGCGCCAGCAGCTTTAGAACAGGGGGCTTCAATGAGCAGTTCTTC. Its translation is CASSFRTGGFNEQFF.

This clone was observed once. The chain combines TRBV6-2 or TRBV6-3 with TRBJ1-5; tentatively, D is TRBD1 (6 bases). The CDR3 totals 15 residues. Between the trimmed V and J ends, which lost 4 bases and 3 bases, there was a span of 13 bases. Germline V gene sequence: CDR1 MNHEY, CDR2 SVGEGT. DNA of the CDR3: TGTGCCAGCAGTTTTTACAGGGCTAACAATCAGCCCCAGCATTTT. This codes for CASSFYRANNQPQHF.

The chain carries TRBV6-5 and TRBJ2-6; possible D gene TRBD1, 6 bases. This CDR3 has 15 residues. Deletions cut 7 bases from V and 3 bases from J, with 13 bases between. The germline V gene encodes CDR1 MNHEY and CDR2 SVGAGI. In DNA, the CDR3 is TGTGCCAGCACGCAGGGGATCGATGGGGCCAACGTCCTGACTTTC. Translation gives CASTQGIDGANVLTF.

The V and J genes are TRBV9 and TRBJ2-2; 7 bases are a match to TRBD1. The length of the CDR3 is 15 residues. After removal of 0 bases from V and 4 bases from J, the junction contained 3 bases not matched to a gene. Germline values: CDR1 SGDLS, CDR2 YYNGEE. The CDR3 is CASSVEGAPTGELFF. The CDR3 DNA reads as TGTGCCAGCAGCGTAGAGGGGGCGCCCACCGGGGAGCTGTTTTTT.

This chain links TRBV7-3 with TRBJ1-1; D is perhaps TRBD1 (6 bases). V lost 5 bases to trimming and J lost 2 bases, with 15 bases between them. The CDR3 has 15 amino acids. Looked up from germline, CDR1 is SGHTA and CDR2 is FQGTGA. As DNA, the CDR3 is TGTGCCAGCAGCCTAAGACAGGCTTACAACACTGAAGCTTTCTTT. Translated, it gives CASSLRQAYNTEAFF.

CDR3 region: CASSEWDRRYEQYF. Written as DNA, the CDR3 is TGTGCCAGCAGTGAATGGGACAGGCGGTACGAGCAGTACTTC. The rearrangement joins TRBV2 to TRBJ2-7; 8 bases match TRBD1. CDR3 length: 14 residues. Germline lookup yields CDR1 SNHLY and CDR2 FYNNEI. J gave up 4 bases and V 2 bases, and 4 bases lay outside the gene matches.

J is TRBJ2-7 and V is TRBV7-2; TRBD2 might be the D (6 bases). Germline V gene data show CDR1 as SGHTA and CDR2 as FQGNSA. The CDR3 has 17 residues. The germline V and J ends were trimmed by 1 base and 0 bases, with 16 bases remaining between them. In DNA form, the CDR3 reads TGTGCCAGCAGCTTAGGGGGGGACGCCCGGAGCTCCTACGAGCAGTACTTC. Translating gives CASSLGGDARSSYEQYF.

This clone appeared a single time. CDR3 sequence: CASSSQGGAQPQHF. The CDR3 DNA reads as TGTGCCAGCAGCTCACAGGGTGGGGCTCAGCCCCAGCATTTT. The gene calls are TRBV7-2 and TRBJ1-5, with D perhaps matching TRBD1 (6 bases). V lost 4 bases and J lost 6, with 13 bases in between. CDR3 length: 14 residues. Per germline, CDR1 SGHTA and CDR2 FQGNSA.

CDR3 protein: CASSESRRDSNQPQHF. Written as DNA, the CDR3 is TGCGCCAGCAGTGAGTCAAGGCGGGATAGCAATCAGCCCCAGCATTTT. V usage is TRBV10-1 and J usage is TRBJ1-5; D remains ambiguous. Germline loops: CDR1 WNHNN, CDR2 SYGVQD (reference sequence). This CDR3 is built from 16 residues. Trimming took 0 bases from V and 0 from J, leaving 9 bases between them.

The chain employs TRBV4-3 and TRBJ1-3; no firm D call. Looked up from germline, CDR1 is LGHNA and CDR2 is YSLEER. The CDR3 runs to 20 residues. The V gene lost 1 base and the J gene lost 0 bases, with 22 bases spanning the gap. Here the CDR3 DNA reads TGCGCCAGCAGCCAAGTTTGGTCACCCGGCGGGGTAGACTCTGGAAACACCATATATTTT. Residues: CASSQVWSPGGVDSGNTIYF.

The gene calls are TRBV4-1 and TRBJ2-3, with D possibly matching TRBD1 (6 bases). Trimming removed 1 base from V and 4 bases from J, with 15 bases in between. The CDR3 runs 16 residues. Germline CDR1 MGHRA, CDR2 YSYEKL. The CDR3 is CASSQGQADTSDTQYF. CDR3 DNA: TGCGCCAGCAGCCAAGGACAGGCCGATACTTCAGATACGCAGTATTTT.

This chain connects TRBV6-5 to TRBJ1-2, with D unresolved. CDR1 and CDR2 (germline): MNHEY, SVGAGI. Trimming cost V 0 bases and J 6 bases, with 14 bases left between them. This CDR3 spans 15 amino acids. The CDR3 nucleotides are TGTGCCAGCAGTTACTCGGCGGGTACCGCCGATGGCTACACCTTC. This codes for CASSYSAGTADGYTF.

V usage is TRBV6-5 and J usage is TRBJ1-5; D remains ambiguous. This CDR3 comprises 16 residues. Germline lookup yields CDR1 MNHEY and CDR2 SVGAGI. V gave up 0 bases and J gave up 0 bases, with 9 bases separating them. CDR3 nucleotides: TGTGCCAGCAGTTACTCCCCAACTAATAGCAATCAGCCCCAGCATTTT. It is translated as CASSYSPTNSNQPQHF.

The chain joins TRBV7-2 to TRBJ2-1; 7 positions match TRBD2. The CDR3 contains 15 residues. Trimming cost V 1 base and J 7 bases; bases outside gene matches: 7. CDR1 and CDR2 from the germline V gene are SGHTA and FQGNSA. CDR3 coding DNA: TGTGCCAGCAGCTTAGATGGGGGGGGTATTAATGAGCAGTTCTTC. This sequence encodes CASSLDGGGINEQFF.

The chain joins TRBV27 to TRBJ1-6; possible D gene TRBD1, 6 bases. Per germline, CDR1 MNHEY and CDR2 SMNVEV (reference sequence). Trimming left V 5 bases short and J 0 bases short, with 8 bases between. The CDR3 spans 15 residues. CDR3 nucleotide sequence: TGTGCCAGCAGTACAGGGAGCTCCTATAATTCACCCCTCCACTTT. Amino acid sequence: CASSTGSSYNSPLHF.

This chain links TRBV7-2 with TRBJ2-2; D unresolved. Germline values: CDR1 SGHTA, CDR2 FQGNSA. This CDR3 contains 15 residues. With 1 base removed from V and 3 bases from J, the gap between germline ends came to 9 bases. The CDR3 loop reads CASSLEARYTGELFF. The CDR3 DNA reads TGTGCCAGCAGCTTAGAAGCGCGGTACACCGGGGAGCTGTTTTTT.

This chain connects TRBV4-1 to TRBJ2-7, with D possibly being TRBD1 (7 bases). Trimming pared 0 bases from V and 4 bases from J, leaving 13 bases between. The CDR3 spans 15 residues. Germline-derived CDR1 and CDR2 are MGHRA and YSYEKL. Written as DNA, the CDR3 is TGCGCCAGCAGCCAAGAACCAGGGGGGCGGTACGAGCAGTACTTC. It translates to CASSQEPGGRYEQYF.

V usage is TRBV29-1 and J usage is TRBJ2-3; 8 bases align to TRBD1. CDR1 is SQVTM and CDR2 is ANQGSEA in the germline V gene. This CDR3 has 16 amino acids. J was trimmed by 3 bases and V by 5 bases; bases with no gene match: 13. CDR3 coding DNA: TGCAGCGTTCGAATAGGACAGGGAAGAACTACAGATACGCAGTATTTT. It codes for CSVRIGQGRTTDTQYF.